This T cell receptor (beta chain) was recovered during a study of radiation and T cells in renal cell carcinoma. At the level of the study: Nephrectomy followed 15 Gy stereotactic body radiation by 4 weeks. The study, taken as a whole, reports: Top tumor clonotypes rose in blood 2 weeks post-radiation, then contracted.

TCRdb keeps only in-frame clones here, not all; method: immunoSEQ multiplex PCR. The sample holds 150,000 to 190,000 clones, approximately 86% seen once. About this clone itself: The antigen remains undetermined.

Time point meaning: blood 2 weeks post-SBRT. Treatment specified: 15 Gy SBRT to primary tumor, nephrectomy 4 weeks later. The source is a woman aged 50 to 60 with renal cell carcinoma. The specimen was blood, collected from a patient whose treatment included radiotherapy and nephrectomy.

CDR3 residues: CASSFNPNTEAFF. The DNA of the CDR3 is TGCGCCAGCAGCTTTAATCCGAACACTGAAGCTTTCTTT. V and J are TRBV5-1 and TRBJ1-1; D unclear. From germline, CDR1 is SGHRS and CDR2 YFSETQ. This CDR3 has 13 amino acids. The V end lost 2 bases, the J end lost 1 base, and 6 bases lay between the germline ends.